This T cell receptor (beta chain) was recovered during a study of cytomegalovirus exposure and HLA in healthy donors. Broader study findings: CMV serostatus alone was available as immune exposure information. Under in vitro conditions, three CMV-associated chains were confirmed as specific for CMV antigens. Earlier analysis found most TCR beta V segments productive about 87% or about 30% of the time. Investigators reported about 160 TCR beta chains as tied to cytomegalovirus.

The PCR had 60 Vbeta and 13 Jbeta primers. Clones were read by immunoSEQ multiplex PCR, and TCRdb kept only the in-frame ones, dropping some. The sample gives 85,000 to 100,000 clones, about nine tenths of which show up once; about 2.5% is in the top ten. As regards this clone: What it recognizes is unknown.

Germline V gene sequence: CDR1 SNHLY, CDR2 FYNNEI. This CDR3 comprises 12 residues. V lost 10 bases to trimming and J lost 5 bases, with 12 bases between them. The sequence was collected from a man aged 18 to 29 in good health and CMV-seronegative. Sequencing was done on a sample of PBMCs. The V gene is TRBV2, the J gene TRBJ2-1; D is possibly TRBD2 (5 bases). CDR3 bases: TGTGCCACCTCGGAGGAGGACAATGAGCAGTTCTTC. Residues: CATSEEDNEQFF. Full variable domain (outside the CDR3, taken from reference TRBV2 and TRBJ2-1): EPEVTQTPSHQVTQMGQEVILRCVPISNHLYFYWYRQILGQKVEFLVSFYNNEISEKSEIFDDQFSVERPDGSNFTLKIRSTKLEDSAMYFCATSEEDNEQFFGPGTRLTVL.